The next 27 T cell receptor beta chains were all read from a single sample in a study of CD8+ T cells in alopecia areata. Extracted RNA was reverse transcribed, and the resulting cDNA served as sequencing template. The protocol was immunoSEQ multiplex PCR, while the TCRdb copy is restricted to in-frame clones and leaves out a portion. The sample consists of around 270,000 clones, 58% of them appearing once. Documented treatment: oral pan-JAK inhibitor, 5-10 mg twice daily. The material sequenced was CD4+ T cells sorted from blood, taken at week 24, from a patient treated with tofacitinib. The receptors derive from a human donor with alopecia areata.

This clone was picked up a small number of times. The CDR3 coding sequence is TGTGCCAGCAGCTTAGAACTTACCGGGGAGCTGTTTTTT. Translated, it gives CASSLELTGELFF. The V and J genes are TRBV11-2 and TRBJ2-2, with D unresolved. Trimming removed 0 bases from V and 5 bases from J, with 4 bases in between. The CDR3 runs to 13 residues. CDR1 and CDR2 from the germline V gene are SGHAT and FQNNGV.

This chain uses TRBV19 with TRBJ1-1, with 7 bases identical to TRBD1. J was trimmed by 4 bases and V by 2 bases; bases with no gene match: 13. This CDR3 is 17 amino acids long. The V gene's germline CDR1 is LNHDA and CDR2 SQIVND (reference sequence). CDR3 amino acids: CASSILPRQGVITEAFF. The DNA of the CDR3 is TGTGCCAGTAGTATATTACCGCGACAGGGTGTGATCACTGAAGCTTTCTTT.

V is TRBV5-5 and J is TRBJ2-5; D not certain. Germline V gene lookup returns CDR1 SGHKS and CDR2 YYEKEE (reference sequence). V was trimmed by 0 bases and J by 2 bases, leaving 5 bases between them. This CDR3 has 13 residues. For the CDR3, the DNA is TGTGCCAGCAGCTTGGATCCGCAAGAGACCCAGTACTTC. Translating it yields CASSLDPQETQYF.

The chain has TRBV7-2 and TRBJ2-7; TRBD1 aligns across 7 bases. Germline lookup yields CDR1 SGHTA and CDR2 FQGNSA. This CDR3 comprises 14 residues. The junction had 4 bases not matched to a gene; V was cut back by 2 bases and J by 3 bases. The CDR3 DNA follows: TGTGCCAGCAGCTTAACCCCAGGGGGCTACGAGCAGTACTTC. This codes for CASSLTPGGYEQYF. The entire variable domain, with the rest obtained from reference TRBV7-2 and TRBJ2-7, is as follows: GAGVSQSPSNKVTEKGKDVELRCDPISGHTALYWYRQSLGQGLEFLIYFQGNSAPDKSGLPSDRFSAERTGGSVSTLTIQRTQQEDSAVYLCASSLTPGGYEQYFGPGTRLTVT.

This chain connects TRBV9 to TRBJ1-2, with TRBD1 matching over 9 bases. The germline V gene encodes CDR1 SGDLS and CDR2 YYNGEE. J was trimmed by 2 bases and V by 2 bases; bases with no gene match: 10. This CDR3 is built from 17 residues. CDR3 nucleotides: TGTGCCAGCAGCGTGGGGACAGGGATAACGGGAAACTATGGCTACACCTTC. Its translation: CASSVGTGITGNYGYTF.

V usage is TRBV18 and J usage is TRBJ1-1, with D uncertain. Trimming removed 2 bases at V and 1 base at J, with 8 bases between. The CDR3 has 14 amino acids. Germline assignment: CDR1 KGHSH and CDR2 LQKENI. This chain's CDR3 is CASSPSPPNTEAFF. As DNA, the CDR3 is TGTGCCAGCTCACCATCTCCCCCGAACACTGAAGCTTTCTTT. Variable domain in full (rest from reference TRBV18 and TRBJ1-1): NAGVMQNPRHLVRRRGQEARLRCSPMKGHSHVYWYRQLPEEGLKFMVYLQKENIIDESGMPKERFSAEFPKEGPSILRIQQVVRGDSAAYFCASSPSPPNTEAFFGQGTRLTVV.

As concerns this clone: The same CDR3 also results from other DNA sequences found in this sample. The chain is built from TRBV7-9 and TRBJ1-2, with a tentative D call TRBD1 (5 bases). Germline CDR1 reads SEHNR; CDR2 reads FQNEAQ (reference sequence). The V and J ends lost 3 bases and 3 bases respectively, with 11 bases between them. The CDR3 contains 14 residues. CDR3 coding DNA: TGTGCCAGCAGCTTGGTAGGGGTAGACTATGGCTACACCTTC. Amino acid sequence: CASSLVGVDYGYTF. Full variable domain (remainder filled in from reference TRBV7-9 and TRBJ1-2): DTGVSQNPRHKITKRGQNVTFRCDPISEHNRLYWYRQTLGQGPEFLTYFQNEAQLEKSRLLSDRFSAERPKGSFSTLEIQRTEQGDSAMYLCASSLVGVDYGYTFGSGTRLTVV.

The chain joins TRBV7-9 to TRBJ1-2; D is unclear. CDR1 and CDR2 from the germline V gene are SEHNR and FQNEAQ (reference sequence). Trimming removed 1 base from V and 8 bases from J, with 20 bases in between. The CDR3 loop spans 16 amino acids. The CDR3 loop is CASSLGLGTTFGGYTF. The CDR3, as DNA: TGTGCCAGCAGCTTAGGGCTCGGCACAACCTTCGGAGGCTACACCTTC.

The J gene is TRBJ2-3, the V gene TRBV29-1, with TRBD2 as a possible D gene (7 bases). This CDR3 is 13 amino acids long. Germline CDR1 reads SQVTM; CDR2 reads ANQGSEA. The V end was cut by 8 bases, the J end by 8 bases, with 20 bases between. The CDR3 is CSQYSGEGGTQYF. The CDR3 DNA follows: TGCAGCCAATACTCAGGGGAGGGTGGTACGCAGTATTTT.

The gene calls are TRBV2 and TRBJ2-1, with unresolved D. Germline-derived CDR1 and CDR2 are SNHLY and FYNNEI. This CDR3 contains 14 residues. V gave up 3 bases and J gave up 3 bases, with 9 bases separating them. CDR3 nucleotides: TGTGCCAGCAGTGAGTATAGGGACTACAATGAGCAGTTCTTC. This sequence encodes CASSEYRDYNEQFF.

This clone was counted a few times. This sequence joins TRBV7-9 and TRBJ1-1; D unresolved. V dropped 1 base and J dropped 4 bases, with 16 bases sitting between them. The germline V gene has CDR1 SEHNR and CDR2 FQNEAQ (reference sequence). There are 16 residues in the CDR3. CDR3 sequence (DNA): TGTGCCAGCAGCTTAGTGATAGTTAGTTCTGTCACTGAAGCTTTCTTT. Protein: CASSLVIVSSVTEAFF.

Concerning this clone: Given the absence of the conserved phenylalanine or tryptophan at the CDR3 end, a read error is likely. No DNA is shown, since the ends of the CDR3 on it are uncertain; the CDR3 is the one TCRdb lists. CDR3 sequence reads: CASSSRGVL. The V and J genes are TRBV7-9 and TRBJ2-3; the table names TRBD2, a call not compared with the DNA. Ends included, the CDR3 has 9 residues. Germline lookup yields CDR1 SEHNR and CDR2 FQNEAQ (reference sequence).

This chain connects TRBV11-1 to TRBJ1-6, with TRBD1 as a possible D gene (5 bases). The length of the CDR3 is 14 residues. Trimming removed 8 bases at V and 5 bases at J, with 13 bases between. Germline V lookup: CDR1 SGHAT, CDR2 FQDESV (reference sequence). Here the CDR3 DNA reads TGTGCCAGCTCGATCGGGACGAATAATTCACCCCTCCACTTT. This gives the protein CASSIGTNNSPLHF.

J is TRBJ2-6 and V is TRBV23-1; TRBD1 agrees at 9 bases. TRBV23-1 is marked as an open reading frame, function uncertain. The CDR3 covers 16 residues. V shed 7 bases, J shed 1 base, and the junction held 5 bases outside the gene matches. The CDR3 nucleotides are TGCGCCAGCATTGGGACAGGGCGGTCTGGGGCCAACGTCCTGACTTTC. This gives the protein CASIGTGRSGANVLTF.

The chain combines TRBV30 with TRBJ2-3, with D possibly called TRBD1 or TRBD2 (5 bases each). Trimming removed 0 bases from V and 10 bases from J, with 14 bases in between. The germline gives CDR1 GTSNPN, CDR2 SVGIG (reference sequence). The CDR3 runs to 13 residues. The CDR3 DNA sequence: TGTGCCTGGAGTGTACGGGGCGACGCGCCGCAGTATTTT. Its translation is CAWSVRGDAPQYF. The full variable domain, in which reference TRBV30 and TRBJ2-3 provide the parts outside the CDR3, is SQTIHQWPATLVQPVGSPLSLECTVEGTSNPNLYWYRQAAGRGLQLLFYSVGIGQISSEVPQNLSASRPQDRQFILSSKKLLLSDSGFYLCAWSVRGDAPQYFGPGTRLTVL.

The chain recombines TRBV7-9 with TRBJ2-3, with D uncertain. The V gene's germline CDR1 is SEHNR and CDR2 FQNEAQ (reference sequence). The V gene lost 5 bases and the J gene lost 3 bases, with 9 bases spanning the gap. The CDR3 has 13 residues. The CDR3 coding sequence is TGTGCCAGCAGCATCAGAAGAACAGATACGCAGTATTTT. Protein sequence: CASSIRRTDTQYF.

This clone was observed a handful of times. CDR3 DNA: TGTGCCGGAAACCCGGACAGCATGAACACTGAAGCTTTCTTT. Translated, it gives CAGNPDSMNTEAFF. J is TRBJ1-1 and V is TRBV2; maybe TRBD1 (6 bases). Trimming cost V 11 bases and J 0 bases, with 16 bases left between them. The CDR3 runs 14 residues. The germline gives CDR1 SNHLY, CDR2 FYNNEI.

The chain has TRBV15 and TRBJ1-4; no reliable D call. This CDR3 has 13 amino acids. Germline V gives CDR1 LNHNV, CDR2 YYDKDF (reference sequence). V was pared by 0 bases and J by 8 bases, with 7 bases between. CDR3 amino acids: CATSRDRREKLFF. CDR3 nucleotides: TGTGCCACCAGCAGAGATAGGAGGGAAAAACTGTTTTTT.

This chain links TRBV4-1 with TRBJ1-2; 10 nucleotides line up with TRBD1. Losses at the gene ends were 0 bases for V and 6 bases for J; bases not matched to a gene: 7. From germline, CDR1 is MGHRA and CDR2 YSYEKL. The CDR3 is made up of 16 amino acids. The CDR3 is CASSQDLGDRGHGYTF. Here the CDR3 DNA reads TGCGCCAGCAGCCAAGATTTGGGGGACAGGGGACATGGCTACACCTTC.

The chain has TRBV6-6 and TRBJ2-7, with D maybe TRBD1 (6 bases). Trimming pared 4 bases from V and 5 bases from J, leaving 9 bases between. Germline CDR1 reads MNHNY; CDR2 reads SVGAGI (reference sequence). The CDR3 runs to 12 residues. The CDR3 coding sequence is TGTGCCAGCAGTTTGGGACATCACGAGCAGTACTTC. This translates into CASSLGHHEQYF.

The V gene is TRBV5-1, the J gene TRBJ2-3; a possible D gene is TRBD1 (6 bases). The CDR3 runs to 13 residues. The V gene lost 3 bases and the J gene lost 4 bases, with 9 bases spanning the gap. Germline V gene data show CDR1 as SGHRS and CDR2 as YFSETQ. CDR3 sequence: CASSYRVADTQYF. The CDR3 DNA sequence: TGCGCCAGCAGCTACAGGGTGGCAGATACGCAGTATTTT.

This clone has just a few counts. The rearrangement links TRBV29-1 to TRBJ2-3; D possibly corresponds to TRBD2 (5 bases). V lost 4 bases to trimming and J lost 1 base, with 12 bases between them. Germline assignment: CDR1 SQVTM and CDR2 ANQGSEA. The length of the CDR3 is 14 residues. This CDR3 is CSVARTGGTDTQYF. Here the CDR3 DNA reads TGCAGCGTTGCTAGGACTGGTGGCACAGATACGCAGTATTTT.

The V call is TRBV13, the J call TRBJ2-3, with TRBD1 matching over 8 bases. The ends lost 3 bases at V and 4 bases at J; junction bases unmatched: 3. The germline V gene encodes CDR1 PRHDT and CDR2 FYEKMQ (reference sequence). CDR3 size: 14 residues. CDR3 bases: TGTGCCAGCAGCTTCGGACAGGGTGCAGATACGCAGTATTTT. The encoded protein is CASSFGQGADTQYF.

This rearrangement joins TRBV27 to TRBJ1-2; no reliable D call. CDR3 length: 15 residues. Trimming took off 7 bases at V and 5 bases at J, with 20 bases between the two ends. Germline V gene lookup returns CDR1 MNHEY and CDR2 SMNVEV (reference sequence). The CDR3 DNA sequence: TGTGCCAGCACTGCATTAGGGCAGAGCCTTTATGGCTACACCTTC. This sequence encodes CASTALGQSLYGYTF.

Comment on this clone: This CDR3 is also generated by other DNA sequences in the sample. The rearrangement uses TRBV29-1 and TRBJ1-1; D is perhaps TRBD1 (6 bases). CDR1 SQVTM and CDR2 ANQGSEA come from the germline V gene. The CDR3 has 13 residues. Trimming took 5 bases from V and 0 from J, leaving 10 bases between them. CDR3 loop: CSVRGRMNTEAFF. The CDR3 DNA follows: TGCAGCGTTCGGGGGCGTATGAACACTGAAGCTTTCTTT.

The chain combines TRBV5-1 with TRBJ1-2, with D possibly being TRBD1 (5 bases). Germline V lookup: CDR1 SGHRS, CDR2 YFSETQ. The CDR3 is 14 residues long. Trimming took off 0 bases at V and 3 bases at J, with 9 bases between the two ends. This chain's CDR3 is CASSLAQGDYGYTF. The CDR3 DNA follows: TGCGCCAGCAGCTTGGCCCAAGGGGACTATGGCTACACCTTC.

The chain employs TRBV7-9 and TRBJ1-1, with D tentatively TRBD1 (6 bases). The CDR3 runs 13 residues. Germline CDR1 SEHNR, CDR2 FQNEAQ (reference sequence). The V and J ends lost 5 bases and 10 bases respectively, with 17 bases between them. The CDR3 is CASSPRSGAAAFF. The CDR3 nucleotides are TGTGCCAGCAGCCCGCGGTCGGGGGCAGCAGCTTTCTTT.